This T cell receptor beta chain was profiled in a study of blood T cell repertoires in COVID-19 (TCRdb year 2020). For the study in its entirety: Samples covering the acute and convalescent phases of COVID-19 were provided by collaborators in the United States, Italy and Spain. The prospective study material was composed of cDNA or gDNA derived from T cells, B-cell-depleted T cells, or PBMCs. Subjects who had been exposed to COVID-19, were actively infected with it, or had recovered from it provided the deeply sampled blood TCRbeta repertoires that made up the dataset. The repertoires were released in a freely available public database intended as a resource for research on the immune response to SARS-CoV-2. The samples were drawn from two sources: the first 160 participants of the ongoing ImmuneRACE study, and 950 to 1,500 subjects contributed by 6 global collaborators. Nearly every sample came with metadata listing a de-identified subject ID, COVID-19 status, age in years and sex. Where HLA class I and class II types were available, the types were taken from metadata supplied by the sample provider, not from assay-based typing. Study-wide findings and limitations: The amount of clinical and demographic metadata varied by source and participant and was provided uncurated.

TCRbeta CDR3 regions were amplified from genomic DNA using the immunoSEQ Assay, a bias-controlled multiplex PCR. Per the original workflow: The number of nucleated cells in each sample was estimated by amplification of reference gene primers within the assay. To quantify the absolute abundance of each unique TCRbeta CDR3 rearrangement, sequence reads were collapsed and filtered. Productive Simpson clonality was computed per sample as the square root of Simpson's diversity index over productive rearrangements. In its TCRdb copy, this immuneACCESS table keeps in-frame sequences only and misses some clones. Where compared with another copy, unresolved V genes explain less than half of these, and the others have no known cause. That table supplies the V and J calls and clone size; D and trimming were determined from the DNA. The sample includes roughly 250,000 clones, with 70% to 90% observed a single time. The ten largest account for 1.5% to 2% of the sample.

Details on this clone: Its antigen is currently not known. No base qualities exist here, and no much larger clone lies one base off it.

Enrolling through a virtual design, the prospective study's participants ranged in age from roughly 18 to 89 years and lived across some 23 United States geographic areas. Cohort assignment in the prospective study relied on participant-reported clinical history from a screening survey and a study questionnaire. Recovered participants in ImmuneRACE Cohort 3 were defined as having two consecutive negative NP/OP PCR tests, clearance from a healthcare professional, or resolution of symptoms. Mobile phlebotomists in the prospective study collected whole blood, serum and a nasopharyngeal or oropharyngeal swab from every participant. Over a roughly 2-month period, participants in the prospective study had the option of providing additional blood draws and questionnaires. Before DNA extraction, prospective study blood samples were shipped either frozen or at room temperature. The source material was PBMCs or T cells enriched from blood (not recorded which). The receptor's source is a woman in her forties or fifties who had recovered from COVID-19.

The nucleotide sequence is TGTGCCAGCAGCTTGGCCAAGGGACTAGCGGGATCGTCGGCGCAGTATTTT. Translated, this gives CASSLAKGLAGSSAQYF. The sequence joins TRBV5-6 to TRBJ2-3, with 13 bases matching TRBD2. Based on the germline V gene, the CDR1 and CDR2 sequences are SGHDT and YYEEEE. From the cysteine up to the phenylalanine, the CDR3 has a length of 17 residues. Kept here is only the CDR3 DNA, which spans 51 bases and is read in frame from base 1. V is cut back by 0 bases and J by 10 bases, with 11 bases in the junction unmatched.